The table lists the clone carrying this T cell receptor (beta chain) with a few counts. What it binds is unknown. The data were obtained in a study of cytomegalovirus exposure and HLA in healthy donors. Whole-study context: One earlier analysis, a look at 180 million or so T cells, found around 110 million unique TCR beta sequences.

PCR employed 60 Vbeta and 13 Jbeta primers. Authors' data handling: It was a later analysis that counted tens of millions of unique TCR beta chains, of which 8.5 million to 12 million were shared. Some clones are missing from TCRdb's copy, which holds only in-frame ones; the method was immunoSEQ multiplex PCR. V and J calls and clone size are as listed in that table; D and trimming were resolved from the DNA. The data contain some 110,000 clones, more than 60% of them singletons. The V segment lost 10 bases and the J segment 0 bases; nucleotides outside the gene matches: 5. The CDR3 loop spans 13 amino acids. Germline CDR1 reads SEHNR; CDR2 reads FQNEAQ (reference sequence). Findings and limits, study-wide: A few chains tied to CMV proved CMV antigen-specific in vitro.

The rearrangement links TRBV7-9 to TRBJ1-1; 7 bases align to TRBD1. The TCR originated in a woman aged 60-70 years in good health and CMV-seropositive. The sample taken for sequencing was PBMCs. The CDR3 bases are TGTGCCATATGGGGACAGATGAACACTGAAGCTTTCTTT. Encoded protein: CAIWGQMNTEAFF.